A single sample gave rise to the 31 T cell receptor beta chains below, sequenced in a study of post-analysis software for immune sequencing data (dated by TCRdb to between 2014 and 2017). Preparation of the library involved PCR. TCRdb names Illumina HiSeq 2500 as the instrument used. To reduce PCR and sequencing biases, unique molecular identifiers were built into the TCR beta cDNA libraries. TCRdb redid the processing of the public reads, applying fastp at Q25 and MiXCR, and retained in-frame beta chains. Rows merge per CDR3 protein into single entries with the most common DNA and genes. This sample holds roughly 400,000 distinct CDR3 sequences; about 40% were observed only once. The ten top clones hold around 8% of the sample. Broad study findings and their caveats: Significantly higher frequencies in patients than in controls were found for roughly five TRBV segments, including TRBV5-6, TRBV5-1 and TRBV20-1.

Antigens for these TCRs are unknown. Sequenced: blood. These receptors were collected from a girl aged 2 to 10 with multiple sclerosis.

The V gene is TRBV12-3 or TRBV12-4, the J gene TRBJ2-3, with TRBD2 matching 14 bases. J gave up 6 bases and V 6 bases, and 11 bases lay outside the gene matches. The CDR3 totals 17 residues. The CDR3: CASSRRLAGGPRDTQYF. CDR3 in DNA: TGTGCCAGCAGCAGGAGACTAGCGGGAGGGCCGAGGGATACGCAGTATTTT.

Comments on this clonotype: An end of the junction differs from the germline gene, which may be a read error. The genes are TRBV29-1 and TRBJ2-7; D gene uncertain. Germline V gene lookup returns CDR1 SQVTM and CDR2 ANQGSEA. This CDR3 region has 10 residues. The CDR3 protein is CSVMSYKQYF. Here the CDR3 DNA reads TGCAGCGTTATGTCCTACAAGCAGTACTTC.

Here the CDR3 DNA reads TGTGCCAGCAGCGTAGAAGTAGGCGGGCTATCCTACAATGAGCAGTTCTTC. It yields the protein CASSVEVGGLSYNEQFF. V and J are TRBV9 and TRBJ2-1; maybe TRBD2 (5 bases). The CDR3 contains 17 residues. CDR1 SGDLS and CDR2 YYNGEE come from the germline V gene. Trimming pared 0 bases from V and 1 base from J, leaving 14 bases between.

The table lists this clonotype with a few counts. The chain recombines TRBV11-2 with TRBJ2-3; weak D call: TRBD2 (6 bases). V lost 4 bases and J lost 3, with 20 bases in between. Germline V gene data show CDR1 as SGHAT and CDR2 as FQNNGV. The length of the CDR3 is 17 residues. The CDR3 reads CASSYWPGEEATDTQYF. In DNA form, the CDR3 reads TGTGCCAGCAGCTATTGGCCGGGAGAAGAGGCAACAGATACGCAGTATTTT.

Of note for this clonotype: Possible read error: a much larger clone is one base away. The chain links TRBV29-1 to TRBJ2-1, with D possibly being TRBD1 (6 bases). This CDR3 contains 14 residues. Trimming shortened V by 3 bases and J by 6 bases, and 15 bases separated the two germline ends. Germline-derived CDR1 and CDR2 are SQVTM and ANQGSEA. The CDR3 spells CSVERGQTFNEQFF. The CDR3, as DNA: TGCAGCGTTGAGAGAGGACAGACATTCAATGAGCAGTTCTTC.

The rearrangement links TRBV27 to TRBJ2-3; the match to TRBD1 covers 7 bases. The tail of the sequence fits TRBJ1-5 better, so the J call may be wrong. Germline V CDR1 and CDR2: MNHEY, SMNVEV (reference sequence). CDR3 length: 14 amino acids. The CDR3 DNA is TGTGCCAGCAGTCCGACAGGGAGGAATCAGCCCCAGCATTTT. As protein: CASSPTGRNQPQHF.

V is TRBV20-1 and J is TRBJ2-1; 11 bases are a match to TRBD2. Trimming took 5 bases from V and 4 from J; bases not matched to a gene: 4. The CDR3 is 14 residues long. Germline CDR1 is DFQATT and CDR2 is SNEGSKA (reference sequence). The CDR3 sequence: CSAASGGFYNEQFF. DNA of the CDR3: TGCAGTGCTGCTAGCGGGGGGTTTTACAATGAGCAGTTCTTC.

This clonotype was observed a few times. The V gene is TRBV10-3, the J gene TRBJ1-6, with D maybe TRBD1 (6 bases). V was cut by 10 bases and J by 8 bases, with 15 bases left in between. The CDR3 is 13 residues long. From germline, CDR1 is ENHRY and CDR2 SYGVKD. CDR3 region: CATYDRSDSPLHF. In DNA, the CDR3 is TGTGCCACATATGACAGGTCTGATTCACCCCTCCACTTT.

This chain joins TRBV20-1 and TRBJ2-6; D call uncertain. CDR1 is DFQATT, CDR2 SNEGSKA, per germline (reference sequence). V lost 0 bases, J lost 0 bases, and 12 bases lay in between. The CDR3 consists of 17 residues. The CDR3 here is CSARDPRRSSGANVLTF. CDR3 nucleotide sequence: TGCAGTGCTAGAGATCCCCGGAGAAGCTCTGGGGCCAACGTCCTGACTTTC.

CDR3 sequence reads: CATSRDIFQRSYEQYF. CDR3 bases: TGTGCCACCAGCAGAGATATATTCCAGAGAAGCTACGAGCAGTACTTC. This sequence joins TRBV15 and TRBJ2-7; D call uncertain. CDR3 length: 16 amino acids. Germline V gene sequence: CDR1 LNHNV, CDR2 YYDKDF (reference sequence). Trimming took 0 bases from V and 3 from J, leaving 15 bases between them.

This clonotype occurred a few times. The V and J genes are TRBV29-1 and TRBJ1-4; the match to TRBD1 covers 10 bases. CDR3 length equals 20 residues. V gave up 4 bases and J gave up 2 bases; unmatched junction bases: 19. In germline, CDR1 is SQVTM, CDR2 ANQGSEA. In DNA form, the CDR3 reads TGCAGCGTTGTTGCAGCCAGCCAGGGACAGGGGTTTGCGACTAATGAAAAACTGTTTTTT. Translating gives CSVVAASQGQGFATNEKLFF. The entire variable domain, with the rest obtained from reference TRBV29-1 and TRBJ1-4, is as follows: SAVISQKPSRDICQRGTSLTIQCQVDSQVTMMFWYRQQPGQSLTLIATANQGSEATYESGFVIDKFPISRPNLTFSTLTVSNMSPEDSSIYLCSVVAASQGQGFATNEKLFFGSGTQLSVL.

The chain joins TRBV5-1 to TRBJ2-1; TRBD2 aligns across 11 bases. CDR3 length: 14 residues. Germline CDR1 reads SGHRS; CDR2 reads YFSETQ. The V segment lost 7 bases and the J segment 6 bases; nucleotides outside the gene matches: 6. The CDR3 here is CASRSLAGGNEQFF. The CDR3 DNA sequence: TGCGCCAGCCGTAGCCTAGCGGGGGGCAATGAGCAGTTCTTC.

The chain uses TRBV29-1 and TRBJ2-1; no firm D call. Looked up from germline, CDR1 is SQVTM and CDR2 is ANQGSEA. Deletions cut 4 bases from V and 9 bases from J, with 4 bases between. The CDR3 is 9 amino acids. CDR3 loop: CSVGPEQFF. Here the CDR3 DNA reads TGCAGCGTTGGGCCTGAGCAGTTCTTC.

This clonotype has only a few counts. Here the CDR3 DNA reads TGCGCCAGCAGCTTGGTTTCAGGTTCCGATAATTCACCCCTCCACTTT. Translating gives CASSLVSGSDNSPLHF. The gene calls are TRBV5-1 and TRBJ1-6; D call uncertain. CDR3 length: 16 amino acids. Trimming cost V 0 bases and J 5 bases, with 12 bases left between them. The germline CDR1 and CDR2 sequences are SGHRS and YFSETQ.

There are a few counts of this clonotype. The CDR3 bases are TGTGCCAGCAGCTCCGGCCCGGGCACAAGTAGACCCTACAATGAGCAGTTCTTC. Amino acid sequence: CASSSGPGTSRPYNEQFF. V usage is TRBV7-8 and J usage is TRBJ2-1; D unresolved. V lost 4 bases to trimming and J lost 2 bases, with 21 bases between them. The germline CDR1 and CDR2 sequences are SGHVS and FQNEAQ. The CDR3 runs 18 residues. Looking up the rest from reference TRBV7-8 and TRBJ2-1 gives the full variable domain: GAGVSQSPRYKVAKRGQDVALRCDPISGHVSLFWYQQALGQGPEFLTYFQNEAQLDKSGLPSDRFFAERPEGSVSTLKIQRTQQEDSAVYLCASSSGPGTSRPYNEQFFGPGTRLTVL.

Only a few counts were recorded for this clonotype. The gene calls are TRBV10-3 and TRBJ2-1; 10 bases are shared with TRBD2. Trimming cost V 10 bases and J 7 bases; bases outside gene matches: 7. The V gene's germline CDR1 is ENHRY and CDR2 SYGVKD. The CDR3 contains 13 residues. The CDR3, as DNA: TGTGCCACCGATAGCGGGGGGAGAAATGAGCAGTTCTTC. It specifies CATDSGGRNEQFF.

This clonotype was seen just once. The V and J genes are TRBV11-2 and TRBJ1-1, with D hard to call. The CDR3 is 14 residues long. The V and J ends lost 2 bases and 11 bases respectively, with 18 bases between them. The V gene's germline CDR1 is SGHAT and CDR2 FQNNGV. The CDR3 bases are TGTGCCAGCAGCTTAAGGGCGCGGCCAGATGCGGCTTTCTTT. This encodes CASSLRARPDAAFF.

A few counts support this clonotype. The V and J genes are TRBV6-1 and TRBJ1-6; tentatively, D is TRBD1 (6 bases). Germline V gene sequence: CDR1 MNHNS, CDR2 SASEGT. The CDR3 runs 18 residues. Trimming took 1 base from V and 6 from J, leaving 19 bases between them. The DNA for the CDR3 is TGTGCCAGCAGTGAAGTATTAACAGGGCTGAAGACTAATTCACCCCTCCACTTT. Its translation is CASSEVLTGLKTNSPLHF.

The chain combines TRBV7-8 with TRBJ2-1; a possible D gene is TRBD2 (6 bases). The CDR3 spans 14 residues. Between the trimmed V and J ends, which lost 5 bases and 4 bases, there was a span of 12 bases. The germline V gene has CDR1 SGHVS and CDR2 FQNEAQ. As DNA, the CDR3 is TGTGCCAGCAGCCCAGGACTATCGTACAATGAGCAGTTCTTC. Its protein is CASSPGLSYNEQFF.

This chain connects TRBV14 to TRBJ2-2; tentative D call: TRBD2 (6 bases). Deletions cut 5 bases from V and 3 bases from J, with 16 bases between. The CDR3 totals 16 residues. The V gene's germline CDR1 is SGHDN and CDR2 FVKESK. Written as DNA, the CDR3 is TGTGCCAGCAGCAATAGGAGGGACCCTTACACCGGGGAGCTGTTTTTT. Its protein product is CASSNRRDPYTGELFF.

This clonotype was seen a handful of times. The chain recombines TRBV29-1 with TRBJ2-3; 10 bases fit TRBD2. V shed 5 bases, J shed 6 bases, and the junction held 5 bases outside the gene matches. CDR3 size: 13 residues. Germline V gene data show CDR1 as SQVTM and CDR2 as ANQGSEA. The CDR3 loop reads CSVPGLASDTQYF. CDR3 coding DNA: TGCAGCGTTCCGGGACTAGCGTCGGATACGCAGTATTTT.

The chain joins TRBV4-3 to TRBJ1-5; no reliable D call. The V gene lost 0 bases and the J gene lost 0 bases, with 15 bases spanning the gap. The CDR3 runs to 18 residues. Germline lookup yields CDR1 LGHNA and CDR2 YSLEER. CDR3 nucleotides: TGCGCCAGCAGCCAAGATTGGTTTTCGTCCAGTAGCAATCAGCCCCAGCATTTT. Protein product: CASSQDWFSSSSNQPQHF.

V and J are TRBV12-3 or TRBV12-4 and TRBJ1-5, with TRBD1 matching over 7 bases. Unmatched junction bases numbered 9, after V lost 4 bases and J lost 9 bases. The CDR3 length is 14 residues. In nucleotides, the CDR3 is TGTGCCAGCAGTTCCGAACAGGGGAAGTTGCCCCAGCATTTT. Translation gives CASSSEQGKLPQHF.

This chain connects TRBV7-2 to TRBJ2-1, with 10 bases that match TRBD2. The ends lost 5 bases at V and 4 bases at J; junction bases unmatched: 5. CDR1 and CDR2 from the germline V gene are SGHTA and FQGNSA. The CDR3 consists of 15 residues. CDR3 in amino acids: CASSITSGIYNEQFF. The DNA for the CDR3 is TGTGCCAGCAGCATAACTAGCGGGATATACAATGAGCAGTTCTTC. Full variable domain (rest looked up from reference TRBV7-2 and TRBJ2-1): GAGVSQSPSNKVTEKGKDVELRCDPISGHTALYWYRQSLGQGLEFLIYFQGNSAPDKSGLPSDRFSAERTGGSVSTLTIQRTQQEDSAVYLCASSITSGIYNEQFFGPGTRLTVL.

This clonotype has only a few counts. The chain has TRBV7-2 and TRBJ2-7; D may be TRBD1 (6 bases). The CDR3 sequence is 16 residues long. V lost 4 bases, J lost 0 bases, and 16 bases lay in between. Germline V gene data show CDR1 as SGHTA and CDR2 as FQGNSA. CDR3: CASSSTGIPPSYEQYF. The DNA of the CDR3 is TGTGCCAGCAGCTCAACAGGGATACCACCCTCCTACGAGCAGTACTTC. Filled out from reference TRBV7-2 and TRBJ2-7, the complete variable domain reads GAGVSQSPSNKVTEKGKDVELRCDPISGHTALYWYRQSLGQGLEFLIYFQGNSAPDKSGLPSDRFSAERTGGSVSTLTIQRTQQEDSAVYLCASSSTGIPPSYEQYFGPGTRLTVT.

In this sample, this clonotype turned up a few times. In DNA, the CDR3 is TGTGCCAGCACCCTCGGGGCAAGGGGCGCGGTTTACAATGAGCAGTTCTTC. Its translation is CASTLGARGAVYNEQFF. The chain is built from TRBV6-1 and TRBJ2-1; possibly TRBD1 or TRBD2 for D (5 bases each). The germline V gene has CDR1 MNHNS and CDR2 SASEGT. The V end lost 7 bases, the J end lost 4 bases, and 23 bases lay between the germline ends. The CDR3 loop spans 17 amino acids.

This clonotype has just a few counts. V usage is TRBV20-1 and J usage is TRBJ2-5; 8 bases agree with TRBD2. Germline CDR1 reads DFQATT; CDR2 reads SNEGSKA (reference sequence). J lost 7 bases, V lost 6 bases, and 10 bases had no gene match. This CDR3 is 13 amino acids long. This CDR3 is CSAPRAGGRTQYF. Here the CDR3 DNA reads TGCAGTGCCCCCCGGGCGGGGGGACGGACCCAGTACTTC.

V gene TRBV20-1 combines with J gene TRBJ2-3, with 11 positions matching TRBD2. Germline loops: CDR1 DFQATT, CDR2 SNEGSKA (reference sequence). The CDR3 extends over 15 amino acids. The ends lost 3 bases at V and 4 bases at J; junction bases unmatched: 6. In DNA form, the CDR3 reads TGCAGTGCTAGGGTAGCGGGGGGGGATGCAGATACGCAGTATTTT. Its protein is CSARVAGGDADTQYF.

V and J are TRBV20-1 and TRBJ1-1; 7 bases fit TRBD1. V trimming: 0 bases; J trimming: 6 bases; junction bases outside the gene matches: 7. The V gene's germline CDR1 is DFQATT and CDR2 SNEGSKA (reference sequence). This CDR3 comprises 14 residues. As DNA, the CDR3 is TGCAGTGCTAGAGATCGACAGGGATTCGCTGAAGCTTTCTTT. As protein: CSARDRQGFAEAFF.

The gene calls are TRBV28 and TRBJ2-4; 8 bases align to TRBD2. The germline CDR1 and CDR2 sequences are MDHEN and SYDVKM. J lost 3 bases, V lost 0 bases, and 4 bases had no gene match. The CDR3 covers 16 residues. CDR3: CASSLWTSDSKNIQYF. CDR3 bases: TGTGCCAGCAGTTTATGGACTAGCGATAGCAAAAACATTCAGTACTTC.

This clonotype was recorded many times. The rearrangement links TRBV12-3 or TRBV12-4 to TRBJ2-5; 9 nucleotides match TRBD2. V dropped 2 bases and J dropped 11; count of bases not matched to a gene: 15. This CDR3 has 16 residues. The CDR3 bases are TGTGCCAGCAGTTTAATAGGGACTAGCAGAACCGTCCAGCAGTACTTC. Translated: CASSLIGTSRTVQQYF.